Below, 32 T cell receptor beta chains from the same sample are listed, as sequenced in a study of blood T cell repertoires in COVID-19. Clones were sequenced by immunoSEQ multiplex PCR, and TCRdb holds only the in-frame ones, with some missing. The table lists approximately 380,000 clones, around 85% of them singletons. The sequenced sample consisted of peripheral blood. These TCRs come from a woman aged 18 to 35 with acute or convalescent COVID-19.

This clone was observed once. This chain links TRBV15 with TRBJ1-2; TRBD1 agrees at 7 bases. This CDR3 region has 13 residues. V shed 4 bases, J shed 5 bases, and the junction held 4 bases outside the gene matches. CDR1 and CDR2 (germline): LNHNV, YYDKDF (reference sequence). The CDR3 DNA reads as TGTGCCACCAGCATAGACAGGGATTATGGCTACACCTTC. This sequence encodes CATSIDRDYGYTF. Full variable domain (outside the CDR3, taken from reference TRBV15 and TRBJ1-2): DAMVIQNPRYQVTQFGKPVTLSCSQTLNHNVMYWYQQKSSQAPKLLFHYYDKDFNNEADTPDNFQSRRPNTSFCFLDIRSPGLGDTAMYLCATSIDRDYGYTFGSGTRLTVV.

The rearrangement uses TRBV13 and TRBJ2-6, with a tentative D call TRBD1 (6 bases). The CDR3 consists of 15 residues. With 5 bases removed from V and 1 base from J, the gap between germline ends came to 9 bases. The germline V gene encodes CDR1 PRHDT and CDR2 FYEKMQ (reference sequence). The CDR3 sequence is CASSPRGSGANVLTF. The CDR3 nucleotides read TGTGCCAGCAGCCCAAGGGGGTCTGGGGCCAACGTCCTGACTTTC.

The chain uses TRBV28 and TRBJ1-2; D is uncertain. Germline-derived CDR1 and CDR2 are MDHEN and SYDVKM. The CDR3 totals 16 residues. The V end was cut by 5 bases, the J end by 8 bases, with 24 bases between. CDR3 nucleotide sequence: TGTGCCAGCAGTCCCTATGCCGGGAACGCCCCATTCGGCTACACCTTC. Translating it yields CASSPYAGNAPFGYTF.

The chain is built from TRBV6-5 and TRBJ1-1; TRBD1 matches at 7 bases. The CDR3 is made up of 15 amino acids. V trimming: 6 bases; J trimming: 7 bases; junction bases outside the gene matches: 14. Germline values: CDR1 MNHEY, CDR2 SVGAGI. The CDR3 nucleotides read TGTGCCAGCAGCCCGAACTCAATAGGGGGCGGTGAAGCTTTCTTT. Translation gives CASSPNSIGGGEAFF.

The gene calls are TRBV28 and TRBJ2-7; 7 positions agree with TRBD1. The CDR3 contains 14 residues. Germline-derived CDR1 and CDR2 are MDHEN and SYDVKM. Unmatched junction bases numbered 8, after V lost 7 bases and J lost 2 bases. The CDR3 is CASIPGQLTYEQYF. In nucleotides, the CDR3 is TGTGCCAGCATTCCGGGACAGTTGACCTACGAGCAGTACTTC.

This clone was found once. This sequence joins TRBV15 and TRBJ1-5, with 8 bases that match TRBD1. Per the germline V gene, CDR1 is LNHNV and CDR2 is YYDKDF (reference sequence). The CDR3 consists of 18 residues. V lost 5 bases to trimming and J lost 3 bases; unmatched junction nucleotides: 15. The CDR3 coding sequence is TGTGCCACCAGCGCGAGCGGTGCCCAGGGGGCTATCAATCAGCCCCAGCATTTT. Translated, it gives CATSASGAQGAINQPQHF. The full variable domain, with the rest looked up from reference TRBV15 and TRBJ1-5, is DAMVIQNPRYQVTQFGKPVTLSCSQTLNHNVMYWYQQKSSQAPKLLFHYYDKDFNNEADTPDNFQSRRPNTSFCFLDIRSPGLGDTAMYLCATSASGAQGAINQPQHFGDGTRLSIL.

There are a few counts of this clone. The chain uses TRBV19 and TRBJ1-4; D call uncertain. This CDR3 has 15 residues. Germline-derived CDR1 and CDR2 are LNHDA and SQIVND (reference sequence). Between the trimmed V and J ends, which lost 5 bases and 5 bases, there was a span of 15 bases. The DNA for the CDR3 is TGTGCCAGTAGTGTCACGCCGGGGAACAATGAAAAACTGTTTTTT. Its protein is CASSVTPGNNEKLFF.

V usage is TRBV5-8 and J usage is TRBJ1-2; tentatively, D is TRBD1 (6 bases). Germline CDR1 reads SGHTS; CDR2 reads YDEGEE. This CDR3 region has 16 residues. The ends were cut back, 4 bases at V and 5 bases at J, with 21 bases in the middle. CDR3 protein: CASSPKGGPLPYGYTF. The DNA of the CDR3 is TGTGCCAGCAGCCCAAAGGGGGGGCCTCTCCCATATGGCTACACCTTC.

The V call is TRBV5-1, the J call TRBJ2-7; 8 nucleotides align to TRBD1. The CDR3 length is 16 residues. In germline, CDR1 is SGHRS, CDR2 YFSETQ. The V segment lost 4 bases and the J segment 4 bases; nucleotides outside the gene matches: 13. CDR3 in DNA: TGCGCCAGCAGCCCGGGGTCAGGGGGCGCCGGGTACGAGCAGTACTTC. Protein product: CASSPGSGGAGYEQYF.

This clone was seen a single time. The rearrangement uses TRBV5-1 and TRBJ1-2; 11 bases align to TRBD1. J gave up 1 base and V 2 bases, and 7 bases lay outside the gene matches. Germline V gene lookup returns CDR1 SGHRS and CDR2 YFSETQ. The CDR3 is made up of 17 amino acids. The CDR3 DNA follows: TGCGCCAGCAGCTTAGGTTGGACAGGGGGCGTTAACTATGGCTACACCTTC. Translation: CASSLGWTGGVNYGYTF.

The V call is TRBV6-6, the J call TRBJ2-1, with 7 nucleotides matching TRBD1. CDR1 is MNHNY and CDR2 is SVGAGI in the germline V gene (reference sequence). The J segment lost 10 bases and the V segment lost 8 bases, leaving 8 bases of the junction unmatched. The CDR3 sequence is 12 residues long. DNA for the CDR3: TGTGCCAGCCGGGACAGCGATCCGGAGCAGTTCTTC. This encodes CASRDSDPEQFF.

V gene TRBV6-5 combines with J gene TRBJ2-1, with D perhaps TRBD1 (6 bases). The CDR3 spans 13 residues. Germline V CDR1 and CDR2: MNHEY, SVGAGI. The V end was cut by 7 bases, the J end by 15 bases, with 22 bases between. The CDR3 DNA reads as TGTGCCAGCACCAGAGGTTCGGGACAAGGGGTGTTCTTC. Translating gives CASTRGSGQGVFF.

The chain uses TRBV9 and TRBJ1-2; 7 bases map to TRBD1. CDR1 is SGDLS, CDR2 YYNGEE, per germline. CDR3 size: 13 residues. Germline trimming cut 3 bases from V and 5 bases from J; bases unmatched to any gene: 4. The CDR3 DNA reads TGTGCCAGCAGCGCGGGACAGATATATGGCTACACCTTC. Protein product: CASSAGQIYGYTF. The full variable domain, completed using reference TRBV9 and TRBJ1-2, is DSGVTQTPKHLITATGQRVTLRCSPRSGDLSVYWYQQSLDQGLQFLIQYYNGEERAKGNILERFSAQQFPDLHSELNLSSLELGDSALYFCASSAGQIYGYTFGSGTRLTVV.

The chain combines TRBV5-1 with TRBJ1-5, with D possibly TRBD1 on 5 matching bases. CDR1 is SGHRS, CDR2 YFSETQ, per germline. V gave up 7 bases and J gave up 4 bases, with 18 bases separating them. This CDR3 is 15 amino acids long. The CDR3 reads CASSWAGGSNQPQHF. The DNA of the CDR3 is TGCGCCAGCTCCTGGGCGGGGGGTAGTAATCAGCCCCAGCATTTT.

V and J are TRBV6-5 and TRBJ2-1, with 7 positions matching TRBD1. Germline CDR1 is MNHEY and CDR2 is SVGAGI. V trimming: 0 bases; J trimming: 3 bases; junction bases outside the gene matches: 2. CDR3 length equals 15 residues. CDR3 nucleotides: TGTGCCAGCAGTTACTCCCAGGGGGTCTACAATGAGCAGTTCTTC. The encoded protein is CASSYSQGVYNEQFF.

The J gene is TRBJ1-5, the V gene TRBV2; D is uncertain. The CDR3 totals 12 residues. Germline-derived CDR1 and CDR2 are SNHLY and FYNNEI. Between the trimmed V and J ends, which lost 8 bases and 4 bases, there was a span of 9 bases. CDR3 sequence: CASDRGNQPQHF. The CDR3 coding sequence is TGTGCCAGCGACCGGGGAAATCAGCCCCAGCATTTT.

The chain joins TRBV5-1 to TRBJ2-7; TRBD1 agrees at 7 bases. The CDR3 is 16 amino acids. The V gene's germline CDR1 is SGHRS and CDR2 YFSETQ. With V trimmed by 3 bases and J by 4 bases, 13 bases remained unmatched. The CDR3 protein is CASSSFRGGAVYEQYF. CDR3 sequence (DNA): TGCGCCAGCAGCTCATTCAGAGGGGGCGCAGTATACGAGCAGTACTTC. Full variable domain (remainder filled in from reference TRBV5-1 and TRBJ2-7): KAGVTQTPRYLIKTRGQQVTLSCSPISGHRSVSWYQQTPGQGLQFLFEYFSETQRNKGNFPGRFSGRQFSNSRSEMNVSTLELGDSALYLCASSSFRGGAVYEQYFGPGTRLTVT.

The gene calls are TRBV7-9 and TRBJ2-7, with 9 bases that match TRBD2. V was clipped by 4 bases and J by 0 bases; unmatched bases: 10. The CDR3 extends over 17 amino acids. Per the germline V gene, CDR1 is SEHNR and CDR2 is FQNEAQ (reference sequence). Here the CDR3 DNA reads TGTGCCAGCAGCTGGGATAGCGGGGGTCATAGCTCCTACGAGCAGTACTTC. It specifies CASSWDSGGHSSYEQYF.

V gene TRBV12-3 or TRBV12-4 combines with J gene TRBJ1-2; perhaps TRBD1 as D (5 bases). The CDR3 runs to 13 residues. V lost 3 bases to trimming and J lost 6 bases, with 11 bases between them. CDR3 DNA: TGTGCCAGCAGTTTCCAGGGTTTGGATGGCTACACCTTC. Its translation is CASSFQGLDGYTF.

The chain uses TRBV7-3 and TRBJ2-1, with 13 bases aligning to TRBD2. CDR1 and CDR2 from the germline V gene are SGHTA and FQGTGA. CDR3 length: 17 residues. The V and J ends lost 1 base and 5 bases, in that order; junction bases with no gene match: 5. CDR3 sequence: CASSLMGTSGTNNEQFF. The CDR3 DNA follows: TGTGCCAGCAGCTTAATGGGGACTAGCGGGACCAACAATGAGCAGTTCTTC.

CDR3 coding DNA: TGTGCCAGCTCTCTACAGGACAGCACCTCTGGAAACACCATATATTTT. Its translation: CASSLQDSTSGNTIYF. The chain joins TRBV18 to TRBJ1-3; D is possibly TRBD1 (6 bases). V lost 6 bases and J lost 0, with 15 bases in between. Germline CDR1 and CDR2: KGHSH and LQKENI. The CDR3 spans 16 residues.

The chain employs TRBV6-5 and TRBJ2-7; 14 nucleotides line up with TRBD2. CDR3 length: 15 amino acids. Trimming at V came to 5 bases and at J to 6 bases, leaving 6 bases not matched to a gene. Germline CDR1 is MNHEY and CDR2 is SVGAGI. The CDR3: CASSQGLAGAPEQYF. CDR3 nucleotides: TGTGCCAGCAGTCAGGGACTAGCGGGGGCTCCCGAGCAGTACTTC.

This chain uses TRBV3-1 (or the pseudogene TRBV3-2) with TRBJ1-2; D not certain. Germline V lookup: CDR1 LGHDT, CDR2 YNNKEL (reference sequence). Trimming removed 1 base at V and 8 bases at J, with 11 bases between. The CDR3 extends over 13 amino acids. DNA for the CDR3: TGTGCCAGCAGCCAAGGACATCTTAGGGGCTACACCTTC. Amino acids: CASSQGHLRGYTF.

This clone was observed a single time. The chain links TRBV18 to TRBJ2-1; D perhaps matches TRBD1 (6 bases). The CDR3 has 12 amino acids. Trimming shortened V by 5 bases and J by 5 bases, and 7 bases separated the two germline ends. Germline values: CDR1 KGHSH, CDR2 LQKENI. CDR3 loop: CASSGQNNEQFF. The CDR3 DNA follows: TGTGCCAGCTCAGGACAGAACAATGAGCAGTTCTTC.

The V gene is TRBV5-1, the J gene TRBJ2-1, with TRBD2 matching 12 bases. The CDR3 runs to 17 residues. Trimming cost V 0 bases and J 7 bases; bases outside gene matches: 8. CDR1 and CDR2 from the germline V gene are SGHRS and YFSETQ. The CDR3 here is CASSLAKTSGSINEQFF. The CDR3 DNA sequence: TGCGCCAGCAGCTTGGCCAAGACTAGCGGGAGTATAAATGAGCAGTTCTTC.

The rearrangement links TRBV29-1 to TRBJ1-1; TRBD1 agrees at 7 bases. This CDR3 is 15 amino acids long. V was clipped by 2 bases and J by 4 bases; unmatched bases: 10. From germline, CDR1 is SQVTM and CDR2 ANQGSEA. The CDR3 DNA reads TGCAGCGTTGAATCATGGAAAGGGGGCGGCACTGAAGCTTTCTTT. Residues: CSVESWKGGGTEAFF. Full variable domain (outside the CDR3, taken from reference TRBV29-1 and TRBJ1-1): SAVISQKPSRDICQRGTSLTIQCQVDSQVTMMFWYRQQPGQSLTLIATANQGSEATYESGFVIDKFPISRPNLTFSTLTVSNMSPEDSSIYLCSVESWKGGGTEAFFGQGTRLTVV.

This clone was found once. The CDR3 sequence is CASSVELVGGYTDTQYF. In nucleotides, the CDR3 is TGTGCCAGCAGCGTAGAATTGGTGGGGGGATACACAGATACGCAGTATTTT. V usage is TRBV9 and J usage is TRBJ2-3; possibly TRBD2 for D (6 bases). Per the germline V gene, CDR1 is SGDLS and CDR2 is YYNGEE. The CDR3 has 17 amino acids. Trimming pared 0 bases from V and 2 bases from J, leaving 16 bases between.

This clone turned up a few times. The gene calls are TRBV2 and TRBJ1-2; D is ambiguous. This CDR3 comprises 14 residues. V dropped 3 bases and J dropped 0 bases, with 8 bases sitting between them. Germline lookup yields CDR1 SNHLY and CDR2 FYNNEI. This chain's CDR3 is CASSDRRANYGYTF. The CDR3 DNA is TGTGCCAGCAGTGACAGGCGAGCTAACTATGGCTACACCTTC.

CDR3 nucleotide sequence: TGTGCCAGCTCACCACCGGGACAGGGACTAGCGGCCGCGTCTTACAATGAGCAGTTCTTC. Translated, it gives CASSPPGQGLAAASYNEQFF. V and J are TRBV18 and TRBJ2-1; 11 bases fit TRBD2. The CDR3 contains 20 residues. Per germline, CDR1 KGHSH and CDR2 LQKENI. V trimming: 0 bases; J trimming: 4 bases; junction bases outside the gene matches: 14.

The gene calls are TRBV5-6 and TRBJ1-4; 7 bases match TRBD1. J was trimmed by 7 bases and V by 1 base; bases with no gene match: 13. This CDR3 contains 17 residues. CDR1 and CDR2 (germline): SGHDT, YYEEEE. In nucleotides, the CDR3 is TGTGCCAGCAGCTTGACCGTTGGAGGGGGCTCTGGTGAAAAACTGTTTTTT. Translating gives CASSLTVGGGSGEKLFF. Full variable domain (remainder filled in from reference TRBV5-6 and TRBJ1-4): DAGVTQSPTHLIKTRGQQVTLRCSPKSGHDTVSWYQQALGQGPQFIFQYYEEEERQRGNFPDRFSGHQFPNYSSELNVNALLLGDSALYLCASSLTVGGGSGEKLFFGSGTQLSVL.

The chain has TRBV6-5 and TRBJ2-7; TRBD1 agrees at 8 bases. The CDR3 runs to 13 residues. CDR1 is MNHEY, CDR2 SVGAGI, per germline. The ends lost 8 bases at V and 3 bases at J; junction bases unmatched: 6. As DNA, the CDR3 is TGTGCCAGCGCGATACAGGGGGGCTACGAGCAGTACTTC. Protein: CASAIQGGYEQYF.

The chain links TRBV19 to TRBJ2-7; weak D call: TRBD2 (6 bases). Germline values: CDR1 LNHDA, CDR2 SQIVND (reference sequence). Trimming took off 6 bases at V and 4 bases at J, with 16 bases between the two ends. The CDR3 is 14 amino acids. CDR3 sequence: CASSDTGGNYEQYF. In DNA form, the CDR3 reads TGTGCCAGTAGCGACACCGGAGGGAATTACGAGCAGTACTTC.